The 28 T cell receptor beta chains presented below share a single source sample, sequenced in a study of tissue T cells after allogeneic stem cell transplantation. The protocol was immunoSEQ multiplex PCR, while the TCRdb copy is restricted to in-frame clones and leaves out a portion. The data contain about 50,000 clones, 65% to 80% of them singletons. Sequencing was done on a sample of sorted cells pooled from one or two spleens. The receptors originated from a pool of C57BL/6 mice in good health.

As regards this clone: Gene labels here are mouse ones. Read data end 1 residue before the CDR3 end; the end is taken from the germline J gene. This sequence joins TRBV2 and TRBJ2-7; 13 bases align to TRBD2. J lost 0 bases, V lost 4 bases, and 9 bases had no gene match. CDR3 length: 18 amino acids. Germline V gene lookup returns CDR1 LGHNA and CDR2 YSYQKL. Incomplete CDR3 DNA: TGTGCCAGCAGCCTCCCGGGACTGGGGGGGAGGAGCTCCTATGAACAGTAC. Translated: CASSLPGLGGRSSYEQY. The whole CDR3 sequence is CASSLPGLGGRSSYEQYF.

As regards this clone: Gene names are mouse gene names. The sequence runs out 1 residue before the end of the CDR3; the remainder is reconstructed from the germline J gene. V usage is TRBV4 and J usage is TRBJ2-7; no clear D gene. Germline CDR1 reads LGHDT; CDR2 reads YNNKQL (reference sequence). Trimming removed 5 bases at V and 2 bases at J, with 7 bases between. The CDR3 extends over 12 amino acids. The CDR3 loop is CASSPQTYEQYF. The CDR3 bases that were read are TGTGCCAGCAGCCCTCAAACCTATGAACAGTAC.

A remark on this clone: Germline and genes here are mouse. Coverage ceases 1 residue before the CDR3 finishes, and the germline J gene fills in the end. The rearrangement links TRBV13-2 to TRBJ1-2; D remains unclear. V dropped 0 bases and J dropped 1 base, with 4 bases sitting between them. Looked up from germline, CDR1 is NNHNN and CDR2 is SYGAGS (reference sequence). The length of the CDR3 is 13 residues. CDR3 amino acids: CASGDVRNSDYTF. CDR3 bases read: TGTGCCAGCGGTGATGTCCGAAACTCCGACTACACC.

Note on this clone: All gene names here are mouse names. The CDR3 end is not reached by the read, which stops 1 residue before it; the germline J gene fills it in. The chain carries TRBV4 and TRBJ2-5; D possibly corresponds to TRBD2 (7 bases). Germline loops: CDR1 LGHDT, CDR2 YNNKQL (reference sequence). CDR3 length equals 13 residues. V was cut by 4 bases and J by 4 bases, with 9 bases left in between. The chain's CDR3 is CASSWGAEDTQYF. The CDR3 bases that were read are TGTGCCAGCAGCTGGGGGGCCGAAGACACCCAGTAC.

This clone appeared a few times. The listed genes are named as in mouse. The CDR3 bases that were read are TGTGCTAGCAGTAGACTGGGGGGGCTTGAACAGTAC. Translated: CASSRLGGLEQY. The entire CDR3 is CASSRLGGLEQYF. The chain uses TRBV17 and TRBJ2-7, with TRBD2 identical over 10 bases. Sequencing ends 1 residue short of the CDR3 end; the germline J gene provides the rest. The CDR3 loop spans 13 amino acids. Germline V gene sequence: CDR1 MNHDT, CDR2 YYDKIL. The J segment lost 6 bases and the V segment lost 2 bases, leaving 1 base of the junction unmatched.

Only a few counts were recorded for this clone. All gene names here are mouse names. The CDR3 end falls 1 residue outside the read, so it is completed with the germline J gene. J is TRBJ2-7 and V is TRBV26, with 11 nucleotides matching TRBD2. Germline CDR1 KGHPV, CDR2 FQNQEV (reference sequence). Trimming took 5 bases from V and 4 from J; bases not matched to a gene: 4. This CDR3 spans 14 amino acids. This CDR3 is CASSLTGGVYEQYF. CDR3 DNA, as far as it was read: TGTGCCAGCAGTTTGACTGGGGGGGTTTATGAACAGTAC.

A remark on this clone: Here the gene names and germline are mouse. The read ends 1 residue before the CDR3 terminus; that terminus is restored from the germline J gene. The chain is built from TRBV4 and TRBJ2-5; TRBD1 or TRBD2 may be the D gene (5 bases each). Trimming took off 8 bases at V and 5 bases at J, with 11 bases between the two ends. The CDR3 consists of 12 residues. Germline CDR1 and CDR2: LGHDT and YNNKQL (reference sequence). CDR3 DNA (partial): TGTGCCAGCTCTCGGGGGTCAGACACCCAGTAC. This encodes CASSRGSDTQY. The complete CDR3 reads CASSRGSDTQYF.

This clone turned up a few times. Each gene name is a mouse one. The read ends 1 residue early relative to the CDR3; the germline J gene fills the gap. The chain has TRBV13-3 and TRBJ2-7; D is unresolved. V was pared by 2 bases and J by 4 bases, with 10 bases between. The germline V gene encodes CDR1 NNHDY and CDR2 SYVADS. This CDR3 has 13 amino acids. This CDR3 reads CASSDSREYEQYF. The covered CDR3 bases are TGTGCCAGCAGTGACTCCCGGGAATATGAACAGTAC.

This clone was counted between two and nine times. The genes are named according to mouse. CDR3 in amino acids: CASSISQYEQYF. The DNA read from the CDR3 is TGTGCCAGCAGTATAAGTCAATATGAACAGTAC. The V gene is TRBV19, the J gene TRBJ2-7, with D uncertain. The read is 1 residue too short to cover the CDR3 end, so that end is filled in from the germline J gene. The V end lost 1 base, the J end lost 4 bases, and 6 bases lay between the germline ends. Germline V gives CDR1 FNHDT, CDR2 SITEND (reference sequence). The CDR3 contains 12 residues.

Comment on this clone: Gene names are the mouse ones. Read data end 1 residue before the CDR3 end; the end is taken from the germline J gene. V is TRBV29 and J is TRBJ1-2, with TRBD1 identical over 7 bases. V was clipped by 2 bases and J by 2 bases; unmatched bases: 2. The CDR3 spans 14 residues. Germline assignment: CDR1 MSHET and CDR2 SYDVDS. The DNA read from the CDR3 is TGTGCTAGCAGTTTAGAGGGGGCGAACTCCGACTACACC. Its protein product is CASSLEGANSDYT. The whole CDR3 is CASSLEGANSDYTF.

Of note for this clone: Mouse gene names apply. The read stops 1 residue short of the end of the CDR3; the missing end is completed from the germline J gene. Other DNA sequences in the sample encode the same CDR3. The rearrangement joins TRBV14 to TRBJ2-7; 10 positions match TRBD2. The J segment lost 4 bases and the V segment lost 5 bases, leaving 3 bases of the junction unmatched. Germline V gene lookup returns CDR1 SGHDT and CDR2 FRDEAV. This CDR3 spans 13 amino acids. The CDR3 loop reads CASSRDWGYEQYF. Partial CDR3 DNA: TGTGCCAGCAGCCGGGACTGGGGATATGAACAGTAC. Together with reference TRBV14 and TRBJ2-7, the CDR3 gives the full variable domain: EAGVTQSPRYAVLQEGQAVSFWCDPISGHDTLYWYQQPRDQGPQLLVYFRDEAVIDNSQLPSDRFSAVRPKGTNSTLKIQSAKQGDTATYLCASSRDWGYEQYFGPGTRLTVL.

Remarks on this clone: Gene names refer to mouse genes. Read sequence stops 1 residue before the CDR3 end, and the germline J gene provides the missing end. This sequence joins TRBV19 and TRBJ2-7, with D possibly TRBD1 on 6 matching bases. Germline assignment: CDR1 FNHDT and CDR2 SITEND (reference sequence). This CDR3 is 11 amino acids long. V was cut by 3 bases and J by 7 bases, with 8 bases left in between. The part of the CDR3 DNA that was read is TGTGCCAGCAGTACAGGGGTGGAACAGTAC. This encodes CASSTGVEQY. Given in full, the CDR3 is CASSTGVEQYF.

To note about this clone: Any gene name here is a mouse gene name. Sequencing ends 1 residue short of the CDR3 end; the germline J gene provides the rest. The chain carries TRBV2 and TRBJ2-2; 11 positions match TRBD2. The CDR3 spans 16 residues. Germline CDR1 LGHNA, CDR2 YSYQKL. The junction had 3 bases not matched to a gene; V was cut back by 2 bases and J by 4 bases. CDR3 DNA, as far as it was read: TGTGCCAGCAGCCAAAGACTGGGGGGGTTCACCGGGCAGCTCTAC. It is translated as CASSQRLGGFTGQLY. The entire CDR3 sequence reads CASSQRLGGFTGQLYF.

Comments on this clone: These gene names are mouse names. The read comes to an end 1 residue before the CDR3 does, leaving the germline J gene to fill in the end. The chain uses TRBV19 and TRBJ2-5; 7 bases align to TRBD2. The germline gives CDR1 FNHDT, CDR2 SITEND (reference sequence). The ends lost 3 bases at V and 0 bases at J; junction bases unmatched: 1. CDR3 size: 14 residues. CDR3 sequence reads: CASSNWGNQDTQYF. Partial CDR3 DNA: TGTGCCAGCAGTAACTGGGGAAACCAAGACACCCAGTAC.

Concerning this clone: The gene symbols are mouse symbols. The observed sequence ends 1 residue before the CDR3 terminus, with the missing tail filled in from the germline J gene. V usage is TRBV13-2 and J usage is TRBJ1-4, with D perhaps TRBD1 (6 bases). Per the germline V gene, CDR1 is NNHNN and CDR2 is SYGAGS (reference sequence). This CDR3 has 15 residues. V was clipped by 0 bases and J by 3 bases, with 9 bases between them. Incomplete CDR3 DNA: TGTGCCAGCGGTGATGTGGAGGGGGCCAACGAAAGATTATTT. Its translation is CASGDVEGANERLF. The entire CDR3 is CASGDVEGANERLFF.

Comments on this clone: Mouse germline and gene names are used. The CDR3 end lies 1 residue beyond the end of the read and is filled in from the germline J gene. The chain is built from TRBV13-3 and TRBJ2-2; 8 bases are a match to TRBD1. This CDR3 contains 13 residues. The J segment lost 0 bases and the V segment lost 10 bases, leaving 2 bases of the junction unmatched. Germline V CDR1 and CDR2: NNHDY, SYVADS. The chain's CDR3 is CAAQGANTGQLYF. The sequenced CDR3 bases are TGTGCCGCACAGGGGGCAAACACCGGGCAGCTCTAC.

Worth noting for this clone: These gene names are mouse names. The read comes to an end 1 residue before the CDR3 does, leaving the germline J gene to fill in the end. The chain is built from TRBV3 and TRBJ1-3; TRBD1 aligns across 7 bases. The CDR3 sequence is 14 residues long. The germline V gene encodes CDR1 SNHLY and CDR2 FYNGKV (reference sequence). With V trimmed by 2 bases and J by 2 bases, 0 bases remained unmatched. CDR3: CASSLQGAGNTLYF. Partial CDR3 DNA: TGTGCCAGCAGCTTACAGGGGGCTGGAAATACGCTCTAT.

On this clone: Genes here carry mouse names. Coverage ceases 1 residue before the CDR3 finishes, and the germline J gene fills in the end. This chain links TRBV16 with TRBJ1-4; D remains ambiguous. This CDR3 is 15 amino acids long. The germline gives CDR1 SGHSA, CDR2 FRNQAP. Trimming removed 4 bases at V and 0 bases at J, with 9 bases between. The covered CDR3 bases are TGTGCAAGCAGCTCCCCTAGGATTTCCAACGAAAGATTATTT. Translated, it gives CASSSPRISNERLF. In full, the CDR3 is CASSSPRISNERLFF.

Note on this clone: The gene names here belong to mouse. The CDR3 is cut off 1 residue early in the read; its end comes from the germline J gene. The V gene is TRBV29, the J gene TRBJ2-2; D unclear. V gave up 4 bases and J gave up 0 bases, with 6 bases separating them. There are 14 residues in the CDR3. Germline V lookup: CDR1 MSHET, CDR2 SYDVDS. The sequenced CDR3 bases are TGTGCTAGCAGTTCAGATCCAAACACCGGGCAGCTCTAC. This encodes CASSSDPNTGQLY. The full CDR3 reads CASSSDPNTGQLYF.

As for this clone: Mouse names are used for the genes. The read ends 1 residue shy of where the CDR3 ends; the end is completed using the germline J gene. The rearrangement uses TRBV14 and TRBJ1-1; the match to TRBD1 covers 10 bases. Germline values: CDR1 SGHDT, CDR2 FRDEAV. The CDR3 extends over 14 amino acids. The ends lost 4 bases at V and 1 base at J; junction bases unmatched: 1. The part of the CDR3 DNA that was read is TGTGCCAGCAGTCGGGACAGGGGAAACACAGAAGTCTTC. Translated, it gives CASSRDRGNTEVF. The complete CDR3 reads CASSRDRGNTEVFF.

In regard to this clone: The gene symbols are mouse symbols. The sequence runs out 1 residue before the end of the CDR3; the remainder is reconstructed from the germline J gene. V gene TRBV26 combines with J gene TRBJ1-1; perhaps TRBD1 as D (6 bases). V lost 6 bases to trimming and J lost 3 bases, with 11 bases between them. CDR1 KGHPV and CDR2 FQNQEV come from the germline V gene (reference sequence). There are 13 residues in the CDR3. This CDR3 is CASSLTGYTEVFF. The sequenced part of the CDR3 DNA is TGTGCCAGCAGCCTGACAGGTTACACAGAAGTCTTC.

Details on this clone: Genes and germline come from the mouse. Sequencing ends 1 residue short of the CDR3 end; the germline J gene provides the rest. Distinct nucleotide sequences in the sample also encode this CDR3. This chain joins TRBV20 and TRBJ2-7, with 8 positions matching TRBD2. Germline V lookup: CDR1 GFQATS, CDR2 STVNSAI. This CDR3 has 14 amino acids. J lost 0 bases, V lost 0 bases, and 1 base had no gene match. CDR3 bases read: TGTGGTGCTAGGGACTGGGGGGACTCCTATGAACAGTAC. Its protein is CGARDWGDSYEQY. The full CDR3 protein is CGARDWGDSYEQYF. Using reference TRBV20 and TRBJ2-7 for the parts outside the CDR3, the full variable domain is GALVYQYPRRTICKSGTSMRMECQAVGFQATSVAWYRQSPQKTFELIALSTVNSAIKYEQNFTQEKFPISHPNLSFSSMTVLNAYLEDRGLYLCGARDWGDSYEQYFGPGTRLTVL.

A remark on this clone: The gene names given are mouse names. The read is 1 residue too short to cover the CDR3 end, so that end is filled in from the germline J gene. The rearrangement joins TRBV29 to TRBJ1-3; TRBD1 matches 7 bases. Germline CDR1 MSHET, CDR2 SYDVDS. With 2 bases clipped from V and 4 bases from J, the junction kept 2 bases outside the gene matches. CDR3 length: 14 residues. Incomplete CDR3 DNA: TGTGCTAGCAGTTTACCAGGGGGAGGAAATACGCTCTAT. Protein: CASSLPGGGNTLY. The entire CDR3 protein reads CASSLPGGGNTLYF.

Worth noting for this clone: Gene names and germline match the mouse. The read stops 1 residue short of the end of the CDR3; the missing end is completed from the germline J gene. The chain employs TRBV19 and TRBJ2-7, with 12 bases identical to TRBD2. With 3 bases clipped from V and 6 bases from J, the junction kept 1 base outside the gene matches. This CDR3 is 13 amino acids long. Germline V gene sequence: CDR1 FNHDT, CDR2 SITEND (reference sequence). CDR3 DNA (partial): TGTGCCAGCAGTAGGGACTGGGGGGTTGAACAGTAC. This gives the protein CASSRDWGVEQY. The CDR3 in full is CASSRDWGVEQYF.

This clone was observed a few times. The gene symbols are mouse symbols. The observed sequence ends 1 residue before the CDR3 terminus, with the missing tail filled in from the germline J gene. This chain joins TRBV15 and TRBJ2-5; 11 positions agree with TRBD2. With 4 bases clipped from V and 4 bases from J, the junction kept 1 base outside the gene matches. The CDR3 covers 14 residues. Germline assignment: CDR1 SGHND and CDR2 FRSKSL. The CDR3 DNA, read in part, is TGTGCCAGCAGTTGGGGACTGGGGGAAGACACCCAGTAC. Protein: CASSWGLGEDTQY. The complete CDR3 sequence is CASSWGLGEDTQYF.

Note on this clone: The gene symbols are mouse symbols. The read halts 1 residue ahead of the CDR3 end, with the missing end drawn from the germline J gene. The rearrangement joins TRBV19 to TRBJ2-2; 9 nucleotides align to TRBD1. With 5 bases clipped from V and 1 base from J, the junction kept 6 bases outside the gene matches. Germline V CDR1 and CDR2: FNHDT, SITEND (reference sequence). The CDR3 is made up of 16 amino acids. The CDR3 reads CASSPGQGRNTGQLYF. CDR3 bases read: TGTGCCAGCAGCCCCGGACAGGGGAGAAACACCGGGCAGCTCTAC.

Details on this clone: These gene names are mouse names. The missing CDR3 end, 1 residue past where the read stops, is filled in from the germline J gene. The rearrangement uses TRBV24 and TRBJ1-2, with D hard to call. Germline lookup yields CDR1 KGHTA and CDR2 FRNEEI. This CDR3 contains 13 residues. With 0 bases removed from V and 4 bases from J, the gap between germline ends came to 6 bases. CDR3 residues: CASSLYEGSDYTF. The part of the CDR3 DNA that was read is TGTGCCAGCAGTCTGTACGAGGGCTCCGACTACACC.

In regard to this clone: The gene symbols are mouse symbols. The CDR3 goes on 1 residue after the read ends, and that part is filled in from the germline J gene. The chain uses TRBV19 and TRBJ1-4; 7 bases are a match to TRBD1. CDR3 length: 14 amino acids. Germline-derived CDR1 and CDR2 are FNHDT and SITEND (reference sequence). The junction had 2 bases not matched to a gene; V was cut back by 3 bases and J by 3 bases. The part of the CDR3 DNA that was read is TGTGCCAGCAGTAAGGACAGGACCAACGAAAGATTATTT. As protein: CASSKDRTNERLF. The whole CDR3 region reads CASSKDRTNERLFF.